A single TCR beta chain is shown here with its context. Antigen: not known. This specimen belongs to a study of OX40 agonist ivuxolimab in advanced cancers. Libraries were prepared by immunoSEQ multiplex PCR; TCRdb keeps only in-frame clonotypes and omits some of them. Counted here are 60,000 to 90,000 clones, 90% occurring once; the ten biggest clones make up 0.3% to 0.4%. V was clipped by 4 bases and J by 6 bases; unmatched bases: 8. Germline V gene sequence: CDR1 SGHRS, CDR2 YFSETQ. The CDR3 runs to 15 residues. Study-level findings and limits: Low normalized T-cell clonal expansion also characterized some of the nonresponders.

The receptor was derived from an adult with an advanced solid tumor such as melanoma, head and neck, liver or kidney cancer. The sample in question was CD4+ or CD8+ T cells sorted from blood, obtained in a trial of the OX40 agonist ivuxolimab. V usage is TRBV5-1 and J usage is TRBJ2-7; 12 nucleotides align to TRBD2. CDR3 bases: TGCGCCAGCAGCCTTCTAGCGGGAGGGCCGGGCGAGCAGTACTTC. Translating it yields CASSLLAGGPGEQYF. Full variable domain (remainder filled in from reference TRBV5-1 and TRBJ2-7): KAGVTQTPRYLIKTRGQQVTLSCSPISGHRSVSWYQQTPGQGLQFLFEYFSETQRNKGNFPGRFSGRQFSNSRSEMNVSTLELGDSALYLCASSLLAGGPGEQYFGPGTRLTVT.